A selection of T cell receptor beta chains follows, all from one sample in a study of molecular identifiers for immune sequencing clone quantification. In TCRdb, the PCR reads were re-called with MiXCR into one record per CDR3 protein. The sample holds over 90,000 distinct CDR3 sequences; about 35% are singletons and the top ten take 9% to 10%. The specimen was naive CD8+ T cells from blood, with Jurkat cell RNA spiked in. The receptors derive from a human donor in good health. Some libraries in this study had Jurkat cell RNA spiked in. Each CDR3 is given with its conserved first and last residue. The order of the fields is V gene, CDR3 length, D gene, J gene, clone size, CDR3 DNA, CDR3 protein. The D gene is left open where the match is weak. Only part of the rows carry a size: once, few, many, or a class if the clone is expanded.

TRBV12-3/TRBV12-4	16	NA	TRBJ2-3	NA	TGTGCCAGCACTCCAAGCCGGACTTACCACACAGATACGCAGTATTTT	CASTPSRTYHTDTQYF
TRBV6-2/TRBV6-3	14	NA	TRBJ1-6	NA	TGTGCCAGCAGTTACTCACCAGGGTCTTCACCCCTCCACTTT	CASSYSPGSSPLHF
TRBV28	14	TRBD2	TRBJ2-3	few	TGTGCCAGCAACCTAGCGGGGAGCACAGATACGCAGTATTTT	CASNLAGSTDTQYF
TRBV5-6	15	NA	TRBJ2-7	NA	TGTGCCAGCAGCTTGGGTGTGGAGCCGTCCTACGAGCAGTACTTC	CASSLGVEPSYEQYF
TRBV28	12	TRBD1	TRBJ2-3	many	TGTGCCAGCAATGACTGGGGGGACAGGGTGGATTTT	CASNDWGDRVDF
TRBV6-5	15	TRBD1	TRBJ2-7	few	TGTGCCAGCAGCTCCGGGACAGGGGGTTCCTACGAGCAGTACTTC	CASSSGTGGSYEQYF
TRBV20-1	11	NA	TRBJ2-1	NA	TGCAGTGCCCCCTTTTCCTACGAGCAGTTCTTC	CSAPFSYEQFF
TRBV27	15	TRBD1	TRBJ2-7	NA	TGTGCCAGCAGCCTAACAGGGGGCGTCCGGCACGAGCAGTACTTC	CASSLTGGVRHEQYF
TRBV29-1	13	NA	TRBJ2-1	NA	TGCAGCGTTGCCCGGGACGGAGACAATGAGCAGTTCTTC	CSVARDGDNEQFF
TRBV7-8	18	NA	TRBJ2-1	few	TGTGCCAGCAGCTTAGCGGCGGCCCTACCACCCCTTTTGGATGAGCAGTTCTTC	CASSLAAALPPLLDEQFF
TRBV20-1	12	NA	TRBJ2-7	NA	TGCAGTGCTAGGGACATGACCTACGAGCAGTACTTC	CSARDMTYEQYF
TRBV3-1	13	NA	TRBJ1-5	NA	TGTGCCAGCAGCCAAGAGAGTGCTCAGCCCCAGCATTTT	CASSQESAQPQHF
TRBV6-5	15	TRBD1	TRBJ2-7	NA	TGTGCCAGCAGTTACCAAAACAGGGGTACTTACGAGCAGTACTTC	CASSYQNRGTYEQYF
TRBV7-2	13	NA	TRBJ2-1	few	TGTGCCACCCCGACCCCCGGTGACAATGAGCAGTTCTTC	CATPTPGDNEQFF
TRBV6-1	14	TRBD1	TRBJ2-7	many	TGTGCCACCCCGCCCGGGACAGGGACCTACGAGCAGTACTTC	CATPPGTGTYEQYF
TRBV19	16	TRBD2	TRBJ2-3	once	TGTACCAGTAGTACCATAGCGGGGCAGGACACAGATACGCAGTATTTT	CTSSTIAGQDTDTQYF
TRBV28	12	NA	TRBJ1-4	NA	TGTGCCAGCAGTTTCAGAGGGGAAAAACTGTTTTTT	CASSFRGEKLFF
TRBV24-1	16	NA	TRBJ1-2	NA	TGTGCCACCAGTGATTTTCGACCGGGGCGCGGCCATGGCTACACCTTC	CATSDFRPGRGHGYTF
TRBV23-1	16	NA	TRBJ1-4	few	TGCGCCAGCAGTCAAGGTCCATCGGACCTAGGAGAAAAACTGTTTTTT	CASSQGPSDLGEKLFF
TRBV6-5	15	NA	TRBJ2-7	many	TGTGCCAGCAGTTACTCCGGGGGGCTGTCCTACGAGCAGTACTTC	CASSYSGGLSYEQYF
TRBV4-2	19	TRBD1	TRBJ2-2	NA	TGTGCCAGCAGCCCTCAAGCGGGGACAGGGTATAGAGAATCCGGGGAGCTGTTTTTT	CASSPQAGTGYRESGELFF
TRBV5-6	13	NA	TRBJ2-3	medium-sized	TGTGCCAGCAGCTTAGGTAGCACAGATACGCAGTATTTT	CASSLGSTDTQYF
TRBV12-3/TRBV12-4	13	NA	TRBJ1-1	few	TGTGCCAGCGACCTGGGACAGAACACTGAAGCTTTCTTT	CASDLGQNTEAFF
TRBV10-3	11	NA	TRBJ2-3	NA	TGTGCCATCAGTGAGGGGGATACGCAGTATTTT	CAISEGDTQYF
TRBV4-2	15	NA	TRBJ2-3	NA	TGTGCCAACAGCCAAAGTCTCTCAGACACAGATACGCAGTATTTT	CANSQSLSDTDTQYF
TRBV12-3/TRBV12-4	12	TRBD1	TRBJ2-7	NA	TGTGCCAGCAGCCAGACAGGGTGGGAGCAGTACTTC	CASSQTGWEQYF
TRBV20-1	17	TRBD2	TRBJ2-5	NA	TGCAGTGCAACCGAATTGACTAGCGGGAGCGCTTCGGAGACCCAGTACTTC	CSATELTSGSASETQYF
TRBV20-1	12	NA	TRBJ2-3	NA	TGCAGTGCTCCCACGGGCACAGATACGCAGTATTTT	CSAPTGTDTQYF
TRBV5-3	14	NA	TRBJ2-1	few	TGTGCCAGCACCGTGACGGAATCCTACAATGAGCAGTTCTTC	CASTVTESYNEQFF
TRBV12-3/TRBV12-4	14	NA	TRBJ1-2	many	TGTGCCAGCAGTTCCTCCTACAGGGCTCATGGCTACACCTTC	CASSSSYRAHGYTF
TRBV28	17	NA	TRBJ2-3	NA	TGTGCCGGCAGTACACCCGAGGAAGGGCCTAGCACAGAAACGCAGTATTTT	CAGSTPEEGPSTETQYF
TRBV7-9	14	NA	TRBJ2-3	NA	TGTGCCAGCAGTCTAAATCGGGAGTCAGATACGCAGTATTTT	CASSLNRESDTQYF
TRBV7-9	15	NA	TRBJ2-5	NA	TGTGCCAGCAGCTTAGCGGGGCACTACCAAGAGACCCAGTACTTC	CASSLAGHYQETQYF
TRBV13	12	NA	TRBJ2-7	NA	TGTGCCAGCAGCTACCAGTCTCGAGAGCAGTACTTC	CASSYQSREQYF
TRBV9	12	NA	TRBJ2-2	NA	TGTGCCAGCGGCGTAAGGCTTGGGGAGCTGTTTTTT	CASGVRLGELFF
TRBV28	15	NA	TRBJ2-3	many	TGTGCCAGCAGTGGTCCGGAGGGCCCCACAGATACGCAGTATTTT	CASSGPEGPTDTQYF
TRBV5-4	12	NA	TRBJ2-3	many	TGTGCCAGCAGCTTCGGCGCGGGTACGCAGTATTTT	CASSFGAGTQYF
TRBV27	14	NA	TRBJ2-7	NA	TGTGCCAGCAGTTTAAGGACGGGGGTCTACGAGCAGTACTTC	CASSLRTGVYEQYF
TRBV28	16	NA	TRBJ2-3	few	TGTGCCAGCAGTTCCCTCCCGGACCGCCCTCCAAGCACGCAGTATTTT	CASSSLPDRPPSTQYF
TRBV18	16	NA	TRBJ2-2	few	TGTGCCAGCACTCCGGACGGGTTGGTCGACACCGGGGAGCTGTTTTTT	CASTPDGLVDTGELFF
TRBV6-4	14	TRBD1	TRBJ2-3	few	TGTGCCAGCAGCAGACAGGGAATGTCAGATACGCAGTATTTT	CASSRQGMSDTQYF
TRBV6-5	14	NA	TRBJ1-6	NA	TGTGCCAGCAGTTCCCTTACGGACCGTTCACCCCTCCACTTT	CASSSLTDRSPLHF
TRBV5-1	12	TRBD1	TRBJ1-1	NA	TGCGCCAGCAGCCCAGGGACAGCTGAAGCTTTCTTT	CASSPGTAEAFF
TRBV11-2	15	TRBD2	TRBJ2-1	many	TGTGCCAGCAGCGGGGGGGACTCCCGCTACAATGAGCAGTTCTTC	CASSGGDSRYNEQFF
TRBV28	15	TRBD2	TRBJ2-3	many	TGTGCCAGCAGCATACTAGCGGGAGTTGCAGATACGCAGTATTTT	CASSILAGVADTQYF
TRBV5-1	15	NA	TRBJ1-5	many	TGCGCCAGCAGCTTGTGGGGGTACAGCAATCAGCCCCAGCATTTT	CASSLWGYSNQPQHF
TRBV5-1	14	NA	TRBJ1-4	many	TGCGCCAGCAGCTCCGTTCCAGAGGCTGAAAAACTGTTTTTT	CASSSVPEAEKLFF
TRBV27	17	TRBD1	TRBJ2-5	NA	TGTGCCAGCAGTTTATCGGTCCATACAGGGGACCAAGCGACCCAGTACTTC	CASSLSVHTGDQATQYF
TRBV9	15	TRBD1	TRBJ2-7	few	TGTGCCAGCAGCGTAGTGGACAGGGGGCCCGACGAGCAGTACTTC	CASSVVDRGPDEQYF
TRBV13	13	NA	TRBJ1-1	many	TGTGCCAGCAGTTCACAGGGAGGCACTGAAGCTTTCTTT	CASSSQGGTEAFF
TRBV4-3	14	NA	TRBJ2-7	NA	TGCGCCAGCAGCCAAGATCTGGGCGCCTACGAGCAGTCCTTC	CASSQDLGAYEQSF
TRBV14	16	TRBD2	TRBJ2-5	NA	TGTGCCAGCAGCCAAGATTATAGCGGGAGGGCGGAGACCCAGTACTTC	CASSQDYSGRAETQYF
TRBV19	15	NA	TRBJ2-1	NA	TGTGCCAGTAGTATCGCACATAGCTCCTACAATGAGCAGTTCTTC	CASSIAHSSYNEQFF
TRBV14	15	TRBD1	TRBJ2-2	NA	TGTGCCAGCAACCATCCCGCAGGGGGCACCGGGGAGCTGTTTTTT	CASNHPAGGTGELFF
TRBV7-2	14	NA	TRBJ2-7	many	TGTGCCAGCAGCTTATTCGAGGACAGCTACGAGCAGTACTTC	CASSLFEDSYEQYF
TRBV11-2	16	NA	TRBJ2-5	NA	TGTGCCAGCAGCTTAAACACAGGGATTTCCCTAGAGACCCAGTACTTC	CASSLNTGISLETQYF
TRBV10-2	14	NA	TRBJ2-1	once	TGCGCCAGCAGTGAGTTTAGCGTTGACAGTGAGCAGTTCTTC	CASSEFSVDSEQFF
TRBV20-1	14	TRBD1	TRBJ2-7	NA	TGCAGTGCTAGAGACCGGGACAGGGTCTACGAGCAGTACTTC	CSARDRDRVYEQYF
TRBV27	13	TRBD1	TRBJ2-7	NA	TGTGCCAGCAGTTACAGGGGGACGTACGAGCAGTACTTC	CASSYRGTYEQYF